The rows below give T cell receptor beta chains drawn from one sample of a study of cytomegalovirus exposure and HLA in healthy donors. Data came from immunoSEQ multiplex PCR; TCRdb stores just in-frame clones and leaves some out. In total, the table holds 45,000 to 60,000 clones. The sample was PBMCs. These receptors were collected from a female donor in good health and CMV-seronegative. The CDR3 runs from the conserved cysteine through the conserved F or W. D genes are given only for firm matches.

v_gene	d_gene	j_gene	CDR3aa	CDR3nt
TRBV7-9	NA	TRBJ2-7	CASSLAGDIYEQYF	TGTGCCAGCAGCTTAGCTGGGGACATCTACGAGCAGTACTTC
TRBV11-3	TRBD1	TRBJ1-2	CASSSQSGTGNYGYTF	TGTGCCAGCAGCTCCCAATCCGGGACAGGGAACTATGGCTACACCTTC
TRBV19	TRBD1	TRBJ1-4	CASSPYPPGQGNEKLFF	TGTGCCAGTAGTCCTTACCCCCCGGGACAGGGAAATGAAAAACTGTTTTTT
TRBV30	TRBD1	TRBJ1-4	CAWSVQGAGINEKLFF	TGTGCCTGGAGTGTACAGGGGGCTGGAATTAATGAAAAACTGTTTTTT
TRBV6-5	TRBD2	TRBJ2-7	CASSYGTSGNEQYF	TGTGCCAGCAGTTATGGGACTAGCGGAAACGAGCAGTACTTC
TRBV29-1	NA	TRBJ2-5	CSATSDKETQYF	TGCAGCGCTACTAGTGATAAAGAGACCCAGTACTTC
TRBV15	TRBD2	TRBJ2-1	CATSRGDSGGEWEFF	TGTGCCACCAGCAGAGGGGATAGCGGGGGGGAGTGGGAGTTCTTC
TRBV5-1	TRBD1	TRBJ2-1	CASSLTGGTNEQFF	TGCGCCAGCAGCTTGACAGGGGGTACCAATGAGCAGTTCTTC
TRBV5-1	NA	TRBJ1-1	CASSFDISEAFF	TGCGCCAGCAGCTTCGATATCAGTGAAGCTTTCTTT
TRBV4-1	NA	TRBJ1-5	CASSQDSQGNQPQHF	TGCGCCAGCAGCCAAGATTCACAGGGAAATCAGCCCCAGCATTTT
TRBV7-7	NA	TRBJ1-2	CASSPYTGHHGYTF	TGTGCTAGCAGCCCCTATACAGGACATCATGGCTACACCTTC
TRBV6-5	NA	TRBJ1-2	CASSYNQGYGYTF	TGTGCCAGCAGTTACAATCAGGGCTATGGCTACACCTTC
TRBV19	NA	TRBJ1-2	CASSMLGHTLGGYTF	TGTGCCAGTAGTATGTTGGGACACACCCTGGGCGGCTACACCTTC
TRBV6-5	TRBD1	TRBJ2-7	CASSYLKGQGHYEQYF	TGTGCCAGCAGTTACCTCAAGGGACAGGGGCACTACGAGCAGTACTTC
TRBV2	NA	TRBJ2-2	CASSEAGTRNTGELFF	TGTGCCAGCAGTGAAGCCGGGACAAGGAACACCGGGGAGCTGTTTTTT
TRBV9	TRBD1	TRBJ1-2	CASSVGQGGGYGYTF	TGTGCCAGCAGCGTAGGACAGGGCGGTGGGTATGGCTACACCTTC
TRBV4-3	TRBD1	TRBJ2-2	CASSQLQGAGELFF	TGCGCCAGCAGCCAATTACAGGGGGCCGGGGAGCTGTTTTTT
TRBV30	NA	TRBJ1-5	CAWRRGNQHQHF	TGTGCCTGGAGAAGGGGCAATCAGCACCAGCATTTT
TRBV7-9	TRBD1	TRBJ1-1	CASSQQDRGNTEAFF	TGTGCCAGCAGTCAGCAGGACAGGGGGAACACTGAAGCTTTCTTT
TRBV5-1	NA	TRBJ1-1	CASSPSGGDTEAFF	TGCGCCAGCAGCCCCTCCGGGGGGGACACTGAAGCTTTCTTT
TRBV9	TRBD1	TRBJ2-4	CASSRDRGLSKNIQYF	TGTGCCAGCAGCCGGGACAGGGGGCTGTCCAAAAACATTCAGTACTTC
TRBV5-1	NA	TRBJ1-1	CASSPGGSRNRLEAFF	TGCGCCAGCAGCCCCGGTGGTTCCAGGAACAGATTGGAAGCTTTCTTT
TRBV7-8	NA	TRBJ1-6	CASSLDRQRGYSPLHF	TGTGCCAGCAGCTTAGACCGACAGAGGGGGTATTCACCCCTCCACTTT
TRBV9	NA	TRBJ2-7	CASSVGGTAYEQYF	TGTGCCAGCAGCGTAGGGGGCACAGCCTACGAGCAGTACTTC
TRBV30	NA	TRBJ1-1	CAWSVKRTVPFF	TGTGCCTGGAGTGTAAAACGGACAGTACCTTTCTTT
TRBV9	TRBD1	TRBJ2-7	CASSETGLSSYEQYF	TGTGCCAGCAGCGAGACAGGGTTAAGCTCCTACGAGCAGTACTTC
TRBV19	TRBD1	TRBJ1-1	CASSNTGENTEAFF	TGTGCCAGTAGTAACACAGGGGAGAACACTGAAGCTTTCTTT
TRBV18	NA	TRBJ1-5	CASSPWSLPEGNQPQHF	TGTGCCAGCTCACCTTGGAGCCTCCCGGAGGGCAATCAGCCCCAGCATTTT
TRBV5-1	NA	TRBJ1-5	CASSLDGNSNQPQHF	TGCGCCAGCAGCTTGGACGGGAATAGCAATCAGCCCCAGCATTTT
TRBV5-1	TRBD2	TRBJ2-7	CASSYGLVNSYEQYF	TGCGCCAGCAGCTACGGACTAGTGAATTCCTACGAGCAGTACTTC
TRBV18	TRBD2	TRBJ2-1	CASSSGLAGGDEQFF	TGTGCCAGCTCATCCGGACTAGCGGGAGGTGATGAGCAGTTCTTC
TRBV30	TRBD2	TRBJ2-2	CAWSRLAENTGELFF	TGTGCCTGGAGCCGACTAGCGGAGAACACCGGGGAGCTGTTTTTT
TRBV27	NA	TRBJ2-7	CASSTTGTNYEQYF	TGTGCCAGCAGTACAACCGGGACAAACTACGAGCAGTACTTC
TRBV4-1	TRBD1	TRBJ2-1	CASSSRDRGPNEQFF	TGCGCCAGCAGCTCCCGGGACAGGGGGCCCAATGAGCAGTTCTTC
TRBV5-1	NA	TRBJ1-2	CASTLDQGRGYTF	TGCGCCAGCACCTTGGATCAGGGAAGAGGCTACACCTTC
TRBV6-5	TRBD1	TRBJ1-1	CASSLVPGGLGTEAFF	TGTGCCAGCAGTTTAGTACCAGGGGGCCTGGGGACTGAAGCTTTCTTT
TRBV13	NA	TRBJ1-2	CASSHRVRKGRYGYTF	TGTGCCAGCAGCCATAGGGTCCGAAAAGGGAGGTATGGCTACACCTTC
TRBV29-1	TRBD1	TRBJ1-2	CSGRTGGSYGYTF	TGCAGCGGCCGGACAGGGGGGAGCTATGGCTACACCTTC
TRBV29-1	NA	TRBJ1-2	CSVGGVNGGYTF	TGCAGCGTTGGGGGGGTAAATGGTGGCTACACCTTC
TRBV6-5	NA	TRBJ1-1	CASSPPGGRAEAFF	TGTGCCAGCAGTCCACCCGGGGGGCGCGCTGAAGCTTTCTTT
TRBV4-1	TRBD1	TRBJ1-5	CASSPAPGQLSNQPQHF	TGCGCCAGCAGCCCCGCTCCGGGACAGCTTAGCAATCAGCCCCAGCATTTT
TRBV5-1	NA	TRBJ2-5	CASSVRTAQETQYF	TGCGCCAGCAGCGTAAGGACAGCCCAAGAGACCCAGTACTTC
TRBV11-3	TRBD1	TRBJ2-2	CASSLQGTGELFF	TGTGCCAGCAGCCTACAGGGGACCGGGGAGCTGTTTTTT
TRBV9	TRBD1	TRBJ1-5	CASSGGQGPQHF	TGTGCCAGCAGCGGGGGACAGGGTCCCCAGCATTTT
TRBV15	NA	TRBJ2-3	CATSRELSADTQYF	TGTGCCACCAGCAGAGAGCTTAGCGCAGATACGCAGTATTTT